This T cell receptor (beta chain) derives from a study of T cell responses to AZD1222 COVID-19 vaccine. As to this clone: Antigen: not known.

Findings and limits, study-wide: Following two doses of AZD1222, Spike-specific TCR breadth and depth rose. Vaccine-associated CD4 TCRs ranged over spike, dominating at 160-218 and 743-854.

Sequencing was performed with immunoSEQ multiplex PCR; in TCRdb, only in-frame clones are kept and a portion is missing. The data contain about 160,000 clones, over 80% of them singletons. The sequences come from peripheral blood, collected on day 0 of AZD1222 vaccination. The clonotype was recovered from an adult in good health.

The CDR3 DNA follows: TGTGCCACCCAAGGGGTGGGGGGCAGCTCCTACAATGAGCAGTTCTTC. The encoded protein is CATQGVGGSSYNEQFF. This sequence joins TRBV15 and TRBJ2-1, with D perhaps given as TRBD1 or TRBD2 (6 bases each). Germline CDR1 and CDR2: LNHNV and YYDKDF (reference sequence). The CDR3 loop spans 16 amino acids. Deletions cut 8 bases from V and 0 bases from J, with 17 bases between.